The sequence of this T cell receptor beta chain was determined in a study of T cell repertoires in cytomegalovirus infection. Study overall: CMV infection plus the matching HLA type was flagged by public TCR beta signatures. Study-wide points: HLA-C-restricted, CMV-specific TCR beta clonotypes were dominant ex vivo. Totalled public TCR beta family frequency picked out people who carried CMV plus the relevant HLA.

The CDR3 is 15 amino acids. The V gene's germline CDR1 is SEHNR and CDR2 FQNEAQ (reference sequence). Trimming cost V 2 bases and J 3 bases, with 13 bases left between them. One entry per CDR3 protein results from TCRdb running MiXCR on the reads. The sample records 700,000 to 900,000 distinct CDR3 sequences, roughly 29% being singletons. On this clonotype itself: Its specificity is unknown. A much bigger clone sits one base away, suggesting this may be a read error.

J is TRBJ1-1 and V is TRBV7-9, with D uncertain. Sequenced here: cultured CD8+ T cells from PBMCs, sampled from culture after CMV antigen stimulation. This receptor was identified in a human donor in good health (CMV status not recorded). Some clones in this sample may be carry-over from other donors' samples. The CDR3 DNA reads as TGTGCCAGCAGCTTAACGGGTCTACCCTACACTGAAGCTTTCTTT. Protein: CASSLTGLPYTEAFF.